A single sample is the source of the 10 T cell receptor beta chains below, sequenced in a study of glioma-infiltrating T cells after dendritic cell vaccination. The time point: after dendritic cell vaccination, including at tumor progression/relapse. Sequencing was performed with immunoSEQ multiplex PCR; in TCRdb, only in-frame clones are kept and a portion is missing. The sample consists of approximately 99,000 clones, 65% to 85% of them appearing once. Specimen: blood, collected after dendritic cell vaccination. The receptors stem from a human donor with glioblastoma.

This clone was counted a single time. This chain links TRBV14 with TRBJ1-1, with D possibly TRBD1 on 6 matching bases. V lost 3 bases to trimming and J lost 1 base, with 15 bases between them. This CDR3 is 16 amino acids long. Germline CDR1 reads SGHDN; CDR2 reads FVKESK. The CDR3, as DNA: TGTGCCAGCAGCCACCGGTACAGGGTGGGGAACACTGAAGCTTTCTTT. As protein: CASSHRYRVGNTEAFF.

V is TRBV4-1 and J is TRBJ2-5, with TRBD2 matching 10 bases. The J call is uncertain, as TRBJ2-7 better fits the DNA end. From germline, CDR1 is MGHRA and CDR2 YSYEKL. This CDR3 is built from 15 residues. Written as DNA, the CDR3 is TGCGCCAGCAGCCCCGGACTAGCGGAACCCTACGAGCAGTACTTC. Protein product: CASSPGLAEPYEQYF.

V gene TRBV5-4 combines with J gene TRBJ1-2; TRBD1 might be the D (6 bases). V lost 5 bases to trimming and J lost 1 base, with 12 bases between them. CDR1 is SGHNT and CDR2 is YYREEE in the germline V gene (reference sequence). This CDR3 region has 14 residues. CDR3 region: CASSLDRFNYGYTF. The DNA for the CDR3 is TGTGCCAGCAGTCTGGACAGATTTAACTATGGCTACACCTTC.

This clone was seen once. V gene TRBV7-8 combines with J gene TRBJ1-4, with 7 nucleotides matching TRBD1. There are 15 residues in the CDR3. Germline CDR1 is SGHVS and CDR2 is FQNEAQ. The trim removed 4 bases at V and 8 bases at J, leaving 10 bases unmatched. CDR3 DNA: TGTGCCAGCAGCTCCTCAGGGGGGAGTGGCGAAAAACTGTTTTTT. Its translation: CASSSSGGSGEKLFF.

The rearrangement uses TRBV10-3 and TRBJ1-3; 9 bases align to TRBD1. The V gene's germline CDR1 is ENHRY and CDR2 SYGVKD. The J segment lost 2 bases and the V segment lost 9 bases, leaving 8 bases of the junction unmatched. The CDR3 spans 15 residues. As DNA, the CDR3 is TGTGCCATTCGGCCGGGACAGGGCGCTGGAAACACCATATATTTT. Translating gives CAIRPGQGAGNTIYF.

The chain joins TRBV6-1 to TRBJ2-7; TRBD2 aligns across 11 bases. This CDR3 contains 14 residues. V was pared by 6 bases and J by 12 bases, with 13 bases of the junction left unmatched. Germline V gene sequence: CDR1 MNHNS, CDR2 SASEGT. CDR3 coding DNA: TGTGCCAGCAGAACGGGACTAGCGGCTTCTCGTCGGTACTTC. Its translation is CASRTGLAASRRYF.

CDR3 region: CASSDRRPEKLFF. As DNA, the CDR3 is TGTGCCAGCTCGGACAGGCGACCTGAAAAACTGTTTTTT. The rearrangement joins TRBV6-5 to TRBJ1-4, with 7 nucleotides matching TRBD1. V shed 8 bases, J shed 7 bases, and the junction held 7 bases outside the gene matches. This CDR3 contains 13 residues. Germline V gene sequence: CDR1 MNHEY, CDR2 SVGAGI.

The rearrangement uses TRBV29-1 and TRBJ1-1; 7 nucleotides match TRBD1. The CDR3 spans 17 residues. From germline, CDR1 is SQVTM and CDR2 ANQGSEA. Trimming at V came to 7 bases and at J to 5 bases, leaving 22 bases not matched to a gene. The CDR3 DNA follows: TGCAGCGCGACAATCAGACTTTCCGGGACAGTATGGACTGAAGCTTTCTTT. It is translated as CSATIRLSGTVWTEAFF.

The chain recombines TRBV30 with TRBJ1-6; 7 bases are a match to TRBD1. V dropped 2 bases and J dropped 9; count of bases not matched to a gene: 16. This CDR3 region has 17 residues. CDR1 GTSNPN and CDR2 SVGIG come from the germline V gene (reference sequence). The CDR3 bases are TGTGCCTGGAGTTCCAACCGGGACAGTCTTACTAGTTCACCCCTCCACTTT. Its translation: CAWSSNRDSLTSSPLHF.

The genes are TRBV2 and TRBJ2-1; the D gene is possibly TRBD2 (7 bases). Germline V gene data show CDR1 as SNHLY and CDR2 as FYNNEI. This CDR3 contains 14 residues. V lost 9 bases and J lost 2, with 14 bases in between. The CDR3, as DNA: TGTGCCAGACAGGGAGGGTCAGCCTACAATGAGCAGTTCTTC. This gives the protein CARQGGSAYNEQFF. Combining the CDR3 with reference TRBV2 and TRBJ2-1 gives the whole variable domain EPEVTQTPSHQVTQMGQEVILRCVPISNHLYFYWYRQILGQKVEFLVSFYNNEISEKSEIFDDQFSVERPDGSNFTLKIRSTKLEDSAMYFCARQGGSAYNEQFFGPGTRLTVL.